The subject of this entry is one TCR beta chain. V trimming: 1 base; J trimming: 3 bases; junction bases outside the gene matches: 3. The CDR3 consists of 14 residues. CDR1 and CDR2 from the germline V gene are SGHRS and YFSETQ. The authors' processing: How many nucleated cells were present was estimated from reference gene primer amplification. This table comes from immunoSEQ multiplex PCR, and its TCRdb copy is limited to in-frame clones, with some not included. That table furnishes V, J and clone size, whereas the DNA furnished D and trimming. Found here are around 130,000 clones, roughly 89% of them singletons; the top ten hold less than 20%. The data were obtained in a study of blood T cell repertoires in COVID-19.

This sequence was found in a man aged 50 to 60 with active or convalescent COVID-19. The chain uses TRBV5-1 and TRBJ2-5, with TRBD1 matching over 7 bases. Sequences were obtained from peripheral blood. CDR3 sequence (DNA): TGCGCCAGCAGCTTGCCGGGACAGAAAGAGACCCAGTACTTC. It encodes CASSLPGQKETQYF.